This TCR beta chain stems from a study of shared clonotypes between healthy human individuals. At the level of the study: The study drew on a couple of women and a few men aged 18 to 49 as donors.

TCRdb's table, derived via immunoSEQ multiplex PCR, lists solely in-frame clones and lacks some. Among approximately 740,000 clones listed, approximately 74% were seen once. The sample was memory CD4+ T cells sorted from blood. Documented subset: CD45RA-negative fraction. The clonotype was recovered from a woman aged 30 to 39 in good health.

CDR3 sequence reads: CASRTTGTFTEAFF. DNA of the CDR3: TGTGCCAGTAGGACGACAGGAACCTTCACTGAAGCTTTCTTT. V is TRBV19 and J is TRBJ1-1; perhaps TRBD1 as D (6 bases). The CDR3 sequence is 14 residues long. The V gene lost 6 bases and the J gene lost 4 bases, with 15 bases spanning the gap. CDR1 and CDR2 from the germline V gene are LNHDA and SQIVND (reference sequence).